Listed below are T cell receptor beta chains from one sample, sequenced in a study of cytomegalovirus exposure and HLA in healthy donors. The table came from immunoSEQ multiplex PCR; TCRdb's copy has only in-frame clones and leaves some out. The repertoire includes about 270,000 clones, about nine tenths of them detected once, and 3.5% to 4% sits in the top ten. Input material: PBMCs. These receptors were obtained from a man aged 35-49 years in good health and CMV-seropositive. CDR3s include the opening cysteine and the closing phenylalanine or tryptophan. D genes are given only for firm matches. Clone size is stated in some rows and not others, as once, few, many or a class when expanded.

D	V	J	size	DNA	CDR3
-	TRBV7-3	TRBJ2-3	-	TGTGCCAGCAGCCAGGTTGGCGATACGCAGTATTTT	CASSQVGDTQYF
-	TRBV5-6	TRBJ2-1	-	TGTGCCAGCAGCTTTTTCGGGGGAACCTCCTACAATGAGCAGTTCTTC	CASSFFGGTSYNEQFF
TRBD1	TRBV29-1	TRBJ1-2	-	TGCAGCGTTGAAGGGCAGGGGGCATCGTATGGCTACACCTTC	CSVEGQGASYGYTF
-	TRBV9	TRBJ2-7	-	TGTGCCAGCAGCCCGAGATCCGGGACTTACTCCTACGAGCAGTACTTC	CASSPRSGTYSYEQYF
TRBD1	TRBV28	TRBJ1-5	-	TGTGCCAGCAGCCCGGACAGGGGGGGTCAGCCCCAGCATTTT	CASSPDRGGQPQHF
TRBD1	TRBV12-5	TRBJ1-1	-	TGTGCTAGTGGTTTGGGACAGGGATTGAACACTGAAGCTTTCTTT	CASGLGQGLNTEAFF
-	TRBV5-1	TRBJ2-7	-	TGCGCCAGCAGCTCGGGCCGGGAACACTCCTACGAGCAGTACTTC	CASSSGREHSYEQYF
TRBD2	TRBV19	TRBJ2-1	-	TGTGCCAGTAGTATAGATAAAGGATGGGGGGGTTCCTACAATGAGCAGTTCTTC	CASSIDKGWGGSYNEQFF
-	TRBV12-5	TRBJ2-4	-	TGTGCTAGTGGTTTGGTCCAATCCAAAAACATTCAGTACTTC	CASGLVQSKNIQYF
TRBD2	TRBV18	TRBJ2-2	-	TGTGCCAGCTCACGCGTCCCGGGACTAGCGGGAGGGAACACCGGGGAGCTGTTTTTT	CASSRVPGLAGGNTGELFF
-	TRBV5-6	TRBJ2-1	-	TGTGCCAGCAGCTTGGATCTAGTTCCGTGGGATGAGCAGTTCTTC	CASSLDLVPWDEQFF
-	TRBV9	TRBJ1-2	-	TGTGCCAGCAGCGTAGCGGGGTACTATGGCTACACCTTC	CASSVAGYYGYTF
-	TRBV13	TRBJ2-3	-	TGTGCCAGCAGGTCGATGGGGGGAGTTTCTCCAGATACGCAGTATTTT	CASRSMGGVSPDTQYF
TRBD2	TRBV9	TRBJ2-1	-	TGTGCCAGCAGCGTAGGACTAGCGGGCTCCTACAATGAGCAGTTCTTC	CASSVGLAGSYNEQFF
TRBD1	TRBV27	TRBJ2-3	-	TGTGCCAGCAGGGTCTGGACAGGAAACACAGATACGCAGTATTTT	CASRVWTGNTDTQYF
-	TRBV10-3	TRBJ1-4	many	TGTGCCATCAGTGCGAGGACCGGGGGACTGTTTTTT	CAISARTGGLFF
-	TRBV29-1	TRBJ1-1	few	TGCAGCGTTTTTAGAAGTAGGAGACGGCATACGAACACTGAAGCTTTCTTT	CSVFRSRRRHTNTEAFF
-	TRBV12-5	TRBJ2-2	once	TGTGCTAGTGGATCCACGGCGGGGCTGGAGGTGAACACCGGGGAGCTGTTTTTT	CASGSTAGLEVNTGELFF
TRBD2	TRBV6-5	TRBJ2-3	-	TGTGCCAGCAGTCTACTAGCGGGCCGCACAGATACGCAGTATTTT	CASSLLAGRTDTQYF
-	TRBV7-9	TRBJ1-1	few	TGTGCCAGCAGCTGGACAGCGAACACTGAAGCTTTCTTT	CASSWTANTEAFF
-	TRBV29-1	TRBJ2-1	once	TGCAGCGTTGATCCTGGTGAGACTCATGAGCAGTTCTTC	CSVDPGETHEQFF
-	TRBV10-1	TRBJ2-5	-	TGCGCCAGCGTAGGGGTGCAAGAGACCCAGTACTTC	CASVGVQETQYF
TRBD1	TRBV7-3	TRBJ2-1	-	TGTGCCAGCAGCTTAACGACAGGGGGTCTTTACAATGAGCAGTTCTTC	CASSLTTGGLYNEQFF
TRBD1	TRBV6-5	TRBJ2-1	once	TGTGCCAGCAGGGGGACAGGGGATGAGCAGTTCTTC	CASRGTGDEQFF
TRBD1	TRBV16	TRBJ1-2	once	TGTGCCAGCAGCCAAAACCAGGGGGTATACTATGGCTACACCTTC	CASSQNQGVYYGYTF
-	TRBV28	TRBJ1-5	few	TGTGCCACCCAGACAGACATACAGCCCCAGCATTTT	CATQTDIQPQHF
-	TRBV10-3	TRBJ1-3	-	TGTGCCATCAGTGAGTCGCTGAGCTCTGGAAACACCATATATTTT	CAISESLSSGNTIYF
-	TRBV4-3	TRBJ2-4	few	TGCGCCAGCAGCCACGAACTAGGCCACTACCTAGCCAAAAACATTCAGTACTTC	CASSHELGHYLAKNIQYF
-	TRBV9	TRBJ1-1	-	TGTGCCAGCAGCGCTTCCCTCGAGACTGAAGCTTTCTTT	CASSASLETEAFF
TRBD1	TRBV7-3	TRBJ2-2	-	TGTGCCAGCAGCTTAACACCACACACTGAGGGGACAGGGGTTCTCACCGGGGAGCTGTTTTTT	CASSLTPHTEGTGVLTGELFF
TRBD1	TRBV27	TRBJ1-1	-	TGTGCCAGCAGTTGGACAGGGGGCCGGGGAACTGAAGCTTTCTTT	CASSWTGGRGTEAFF
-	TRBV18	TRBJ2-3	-	TGTGCCAGCTCACCATCCAGGCAACCCACAGATACGCAGTATTTT	CASSPSRQPTDTQYF
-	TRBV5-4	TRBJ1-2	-	TGTGCCAGCAGCTCTGGAAGGGAGATCAGCGTCTATGGCTACACCTTC	CASSSGREISVYGYTF
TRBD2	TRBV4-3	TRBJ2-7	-	TGCGCCAGCAGCCAAGATGGGAGACTAGCGTTCGAGCAGTACTTC	CASSQDGRLAFEQYF
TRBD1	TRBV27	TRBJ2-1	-	TGTGCCAGCAGTTCCCAGGACAGGGTATTCGGAAATGAGCAGTTCTTC	CASSSQDRVFGNEQFF
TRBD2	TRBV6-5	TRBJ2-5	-	TGTGCCAGCAGTTATCTCCGGGAGGGCGAGAGTGAGCAGTACTTC	CASSYLREGESEQYF
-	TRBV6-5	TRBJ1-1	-	TGTGCCAGCAGTTATAGTCGGGTGAACACTGAAGCTTTCTTT	CASSYSRVNTEAFF
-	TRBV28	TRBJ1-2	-	TGTGCCAGCAGTTTATCCAGGGTCGGCTACACCTTC	CASSLSRVGYTF
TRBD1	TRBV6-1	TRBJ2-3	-	TGTGCCACCAACCCCAGGGGGCTGAGCACAGATACGCAGTATTTT	CATNPRGLSTDTQYF